These T cell receptor beta chains were read from a single sample in a study of cytomegalovirus exposure and HLA in healthy donors. Clones were read by immunoSEQ multiplex PCR, and TCRdb kept only the in-frame ones, dropping some. Of about 160,000 clones in the sample, 60% to 85% were seen once. Sequencing was performed on PBMCs. These receptors were obtained from a woman aged 45-60 years in good health and CMV-seropositive. Each CDR3 is given with its conserved first and last residue. The D gene is left open where the match is weak. The size of a clone is reported for some rows only, either as once, few or many, or as a class for expanded clones.

TRBJ1-3	TRBV19	-	-	TGTGCCAGTAGTATGAACGGTTTCTCTGGAAACACCATATATTTT	CASSMNGFSGNTIYF
TRBJ1-3	TRBV9	-	-	TGTGCCAGCAGCGTAGGAGCCACCTCTGGAAACACCATATATTTT	CASSVGATSGNTIYF
TRBJ2-7	TRBV29-1	-	-	TGCAGCGCCAGGGTCTACCACGAGCAGTACTTC	CSARVYHEQYF
TRBJ2-2	TRBV12-5	-	-	TGTGCTAGTGGTTTGGGCATAGGGGACACCGGGGAGCTGTTTTTT	CASGLGIGDTGELFF
TRBJ2-2	TRBV19	-	TRBD1	TGTGCCAGTACCGGCCCCCCGGGACAGGGAAACACCGGGGAGCTGTTTTTT	CASTGPPGQGNTGELFF
TRBJ2-7	TRBV11-3	-	TRBD2	TGTGCCAGCAGCTTAGAATCGGGAGGCGAGCAGTACTTC	CASSLESGGEQYF
TRBJ2-1	TRBV7-3	-	-	TGTGCCAGCAGCTTACGGGGTCAAGTATACAATGAGCAGTTCTTC	CASSLRGQVYNEQFF
TRBJ2-7	TRBV6-1	-	TRBD1	TGTGCCAGCAGGGGGACAGGGCGCGACGAGCAGTACTTC	CASRGTGRDEQYF
TRBJ1-1	TRBV20-1	-	-	TGCAGTGTAGAGAGTGCCGCTGAAGCTTTCTTT	CSVESAAEAFF
TRBJ2-1	TRBV27	-	TRBD2	TGTGCCAGTAGGACTAGCGGGGGGGGTGAGCAGTTCTTC	CASRTSGGGEQFF
TRBJ2-4	TRBV19	-	-	TGTGCCAGCAACCAGATTGGAGCCAAAAACATTCAGTACTTC	CASNQIGAKNIQYF
TRBJ2-3	TRBV13	once	TRBD2	TGTGCCAGCAGCCTACGAGCGGGGCGCCACACAGATACGCAGTATTTT	CASSLRAGRHTDTQYF
TRBJ1-5	TRBV4-1	-	-	TGCGCCAGCAGCCAAGAAAGTCCGGGGTCGGGCAATCAGCCCCAGCATTTT	CASSQESPGSGNQPQHF
TRBJ1-1	TRBV27	-	-	TGTGCCAGCAGTTCACCTCCACAGAACACTGAAGCTTTCTTT	CASSSPPQNTEAFF
TRBJ2-5	TRBV10-3	-	TRBD2	TGTGCCATCAGTGATCCTACTTCTAGCGGGGGGGCCGGTGAGACCCAGTACTTC	CAISDPTSSGGAGETQYF
TRBJ2-3	TRBV25-1	-	TRBD1	TGTGCCAGCAGTGAATGGCCAGGACAGGGTCTGACAGATACGCAGTATTTT	CASSEWPGQGLTDTQYF
TRBJ2-2	TRBV7-9	-	TRBD1	TGTGCCAGCAGCAGACAGGGTAACACCGGGGAGCTGTTTTTT	CASSRQGNTGELFF
TRBJ2-1	TRBV5-1	-	TRBD1	TGCGCCAGCAGCTTTACGGGACAGGGGGTTGGTGAGCAGTTCTTC	CASSFTGQGVGEQFF